This T cell receptor beta chain was captured in a study of T cell repertoires in cytomegalovirus infection. Points from the study as a whole: Dominating the ex vivo response were HLA-C-restricted CMV-specific TCR beta clonotypes.

TCRdb reprocessed the reads via MiXCR and lists one record per CDR3 protein. The repertoire holds approximately 350,000 distinct CDR3 sequences, roughly 34% seen once, with less than 15% in the top ten. Trimming took 2 bases from V and 7 from J, leaving 17 bases between them. The V gene's germline CDR1 is ENHRY and CDR2 SYGVKD. CDR3 size: 15 residues. This clonotype has a single count. Antigen unknown. Specimen: cultured PBMCs, collected from culture after CMV antigen stimulation. The genes are TRBV10-3 and TRBJ1-2; a weak D match, TRBD1 (5 bases). The clonotype comes from a human donor in good health (CMV status not recorded). Some clones in this sample may be carry-over from other donors' samples. As DNA, the CDR3 is TGTGCCATCAGTGAGCGATTGGGGCCTTCGGGTGGCTACACCTTC. Its translation: CAISERLGPSGGYTF.